The next 16 T cell receptor beta chains were all read from a single sample in a study of blood T cell repertoires in COVID-19. The repertoire was sequenced with immunoSEQ multiplex PCR; TCRdb's copy has only in-frame clones and lacks some. The table shows about 210,000 clones, with 84% occurring only once. Sequenced sample: peripheral blood. The source of these receptors is a woman of 80 years or more with COVID-19, enrolled during active disease.

This chain connects TRBV14 to TRBJ1-1; no clear D. CDR1 and CDR2 from the germline V gene are SGHDN and FVKESK. The CDR3 length is 13 residues. V dropped 0 bases and J dropped 3 bases, with 5 bases sitting between them. The CDR3 region is CASSQDLYTEAFF. In DNA, the CDR3 is TGTGCCAGCAGCCAAGATCTGTACACTGAAGCTTTCTTT.

This chain connects TRBV18 to TRBJ1-2, with TRBD1 identical over 8 bases. The V gene's germline CDR1 is KGHSH and CDR2 LQKENI. This CDR3 contains 15 residues. With 3 bases clipped from V and 7 bases from J, the junction kept 10 bases outside the gene matches. The CDR3 DNA reads as TGTGCCAGCTCACCTAGCTCCAGGGGGCAGGTTGGCTACACCTTC. Translating it yields CASSPSSRGQVGYTF.

This sequence joins TRBV2 and TRBJ1-1, with D unresolved. The CDR3 sequence is 13 residues long. Germline values: CDR1 SNHLY, CDR2 FYNNEI. V shed 1 base and J shed 3 bases, with 6 bases lying between them. Here the CDR3 reads CASSEGRYTEAFF. The DNA of the CDR3 is TGTGCCAGCAGTGAAGGCAGGTACACTGAAGCTTTCTTT.

The chain uses TRBV2 and TRBJ2-5; the D gene is possibly TRBD1 (6 bases). V gave up 1 base and J gave up 2 bases, with 11 bases separating them. The CDR3 runs to 15 residues. Germline-derived CDR1 and CDR2 are SNHLY and FYNNEI. This chain's CDR3 is CASSEVGTPQETQYF. The CDR3 nucleotides read TGTGCCAGCAGTGAAGTAGGGACACCTCAAGAGACCCAGTACTTC.

This chain uses TRBV15 with TRBJ2-7, with D maybe TRBD1 (6 bases). Looked up from germline, CDR1 is LNHNV and CDR2 is YYDKDF (reference sequence). The CDR3 extends over 15 amino acids. Trimming left V 5 bases short and J 1 base short, with 15 bases between. Written as DNA, the CDR3 is TGTGCCACCAGCGTCATGTGGGGGCCATCCTACGAGCAGTACTTC. It codes for CATSVMWGPSYEQYF.

The chain recombines TRBV4-2 with TRBJ1-1; 7 nucleotides match TRBD1. Trimming took 3 bases from V and 2 from J; bases not matched to a gene: 6. This CDR3 spans 15 amino acids. CDR1 and CDR2 (germline): LGHNA, YNFKEQ. The CDR3 DNA reads TGTGCCAGCAGCCACGGGGGACAGAAAAACACTGAAGCTTTCTTT. Translation gives CASSHGGQKNTEAFF.

This chain links TRBV9 with TRBJ2-2; D may be TRBD2 (6 bases). The CDR3 covers 17 residues. Germline CDR1 reads SGDLS; CDR2 reads YYNGEE. V was pared by 0 bases and J by 7 bases, with 19 bases between. DNA of the CDR3: TGTGCCAGCAGCGTAGACCGCGGGACGGGATTTTTCGGGGAGCTGTTTTTT. Translation: CASSVDRGTGFFGELFF.

This clone is a singleton in its sample. The chain joins TRBV7-9 to TRBJ2-7; TRBD1 matches at 8 bases. The trim removed 5 bases at V and 5 bases at J, leaving 8 bases unmatched. Germline V gene sequence: CDR1 SEHNR, CDR2 FQNEAQ (reference sequence). There are 14 residues in the CDR3. CDR3 protein: CASSGGQGYNEQYV. The CDR3 DNA reads TGTGCCAGCAGCGGCGGACAGGGTTATAACGAGCAGTACGTC.

The chain is built from TRBV6-5 and TRBJ2-7, with D possibly matching TRBD1 (6 bases). The CDR3 runs to 13 residues. Per germline, CDR1 MNHEY and CDR2 SVGAGI. V dropped 7 bases and J dropped 0 bases, with 10 bases sitting between them. DNA for the CDR3: TGTGCCAGCATGGGGGCCAGCTCCTACGAGCAGTACGTC. It yields the protein CASMGASSYEQYV.

V gene TRBV6-5 combines with J gene TRBJ1-4; D is uncertain. Trimming shortened V by 7 bases and J by 0 bases, and 9 bases separated the two germline ends. Germline V CDR1 and CDR2: MNHEY, SVGAGI. This CDR3 spans 14 amino acids. The CDR3: CASTRLATNEKLFF. Written as DNA, the CDR3 is TGTGCCAGCACCAGACTTGCAACTAATGAAAAACTGTTTTTT.

The rearrangement uses TRBV24-1 and TRBJ1-2; D is unclear. Deletions cut 3 bases from V and 1 base from J, with 11 bases between. CDR1 is KGHDR and CDR2 is SFDVKD in the germline V gene. The length of the CDR3 is 15 residues. In DNA form, the CDR3 reads TGTGCCACCAGTGATCACTCGGGTCTTAACTATGGCTACACCTTC. The encoded protein is CATSDHSGLNYGYTF.

This chain connects TRBV5-1 to TRBJ1-6, with 7 bases fitting TRBD1. Germline CDR1 reads SGHRS; CDR2 reads YFSETQ. V was clipped by 4 bases and J by 9 bases; unmatched bases: 16. The CDR3 has 17 residues. The DNA of the CDR3 is TGCGCCAGCAGCCTAATTGTCGGGACAGTAGAGGGTTCACCCCTCCACTTT. Translating gives CASSLIVGTVEGSPLHF.

The rearrangement joins TRBV11-3 to TRBJ2-3, with 7 nucleotides matching TRBD2. After removal of 5 bases from V and 1 base from J, the junction contained 3 bases not matched to a gene. The CDR3 is made up of 14 amino acids. Germline CDR1 and CDR2: SGHNT and YENEEA. CDR3 sequence reads: CASSQTSGTDTQYF. In DNA, the CDR3 is TGTGCCAGCAGCCAAACTAGCGGCACAGATACGCAGTATTTT. The variable domain in full, completed from reference TRBV11-3 and TRBJ2-3, reads EAGVVQSPRYKIIEKKQPVAFWCNPISGHNTLYWYLQNLGQGPELLIRYENEEAVDDSQLPKDRFSAERLKGVDSTLKIQPAELGDSAVYLCASSQTSGTDTQYFGPGTRLTVL.

The rearrangement uses TRBV5-1 and TRBJ2-1; 8 positions match TRBD2. CDR1 is SGHRS and CDR2 is YFSETQ in the germline V gene. V dropped 1 base and J dropped 6; count of bases not matched to a gene: 3. CDR3 length: 14 residues. The CDR3 bases are TGCGCCAGCAGCTTGAGCGGGGGAAGCAATGAGCAGTTCTTC. Translating gives CASSLSGGSNEQFF.

The chain combines TRBV7-3 with TRBJ2-1; D is perhaps TRBD1 (5 bases). V lost 1 base and J 7 bases, leaving 20 bases between the germline ends. The CDR3 totals 17 residues. Germline V lookup: CDR1 SGHTA, CDR2 FQGTGA. In nucleotides, the CDR3 is TGTGCCAGCAGCTTAAGCTCCCCGGACATACGTGGGAATGAGCAGTTCTTC. The encoded protein is CASSLSSPDIRGNEQFF.

This chain joins TRBV10-3 and TRBJ1-1; a weak D match, TRBD1 (6 bases). V shed 4 bases and J shed 1 base, with 10 bases lying between them. Per germline, CDR1 ENHRY and CDR2 SYGVKD. CDR3 length: 14 residues. This chain's CDR3 is CAISVGTSNTEAFF. In nucleotides, the CDR3 is TGTGCCATCAGTGTTGGGACATCGAACACTGAAGCTTTCTTT.